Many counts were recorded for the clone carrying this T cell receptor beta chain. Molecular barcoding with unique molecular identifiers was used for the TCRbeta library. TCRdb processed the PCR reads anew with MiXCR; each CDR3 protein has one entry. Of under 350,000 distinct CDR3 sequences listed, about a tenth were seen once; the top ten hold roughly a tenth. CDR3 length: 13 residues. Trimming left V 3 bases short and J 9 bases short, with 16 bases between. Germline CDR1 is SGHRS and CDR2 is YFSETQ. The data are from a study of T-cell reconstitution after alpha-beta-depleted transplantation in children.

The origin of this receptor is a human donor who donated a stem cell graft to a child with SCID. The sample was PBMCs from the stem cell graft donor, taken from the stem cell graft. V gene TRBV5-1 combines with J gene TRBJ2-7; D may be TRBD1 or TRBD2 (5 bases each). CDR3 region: CASSWGPAEGQYF. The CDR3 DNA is TGCGCCAGCAGCTGGGGACCAGCTGAAGGGCAGTACTTC.